This entry features one TCR beta chain sequence. The CDR3 is 14 residues long. The V gene's germline CDR1 is MNHEY and CDR2 SVGEGT. With 4 bases removed from V and 6 bases from J, the gap between germline ends came to 16 bases. The data stem from a study of blood T cell repertoires in COVID-19. Study-wide background: PBMCs, B-cell-depleted T cells, or T cells provided the cDNA or gDNA that made up the material.

Original analysis: Reference gene primer amplification gave estimated nucleated cell counts. Generated by immunoSEQ multiplex PCR, the TCRdb table keeps only in-frame clones and is missing some. D and trimming come from the DNA, and the V and J calls and clone size come from that table. The repertoire includes some 90,000 clones, roughly 88% of them detected once, and about 25% sits in the top ten. This receptor was identified in a human donor in a cohort sampled during active COVID-19. V is TRBV6-2 or TRBV6-3 and J is TRBJ2-7, with D possibly matching TRBD2 (5 bases). Material for sequencing was peripheral blood. This chain's CDR3 is CASSWNSVLGEQYF. The CDR3 DNA follows: TGTGCCAGCAGTTGGAATAGCGTTCTAGGCGAGCAGTACTTC.